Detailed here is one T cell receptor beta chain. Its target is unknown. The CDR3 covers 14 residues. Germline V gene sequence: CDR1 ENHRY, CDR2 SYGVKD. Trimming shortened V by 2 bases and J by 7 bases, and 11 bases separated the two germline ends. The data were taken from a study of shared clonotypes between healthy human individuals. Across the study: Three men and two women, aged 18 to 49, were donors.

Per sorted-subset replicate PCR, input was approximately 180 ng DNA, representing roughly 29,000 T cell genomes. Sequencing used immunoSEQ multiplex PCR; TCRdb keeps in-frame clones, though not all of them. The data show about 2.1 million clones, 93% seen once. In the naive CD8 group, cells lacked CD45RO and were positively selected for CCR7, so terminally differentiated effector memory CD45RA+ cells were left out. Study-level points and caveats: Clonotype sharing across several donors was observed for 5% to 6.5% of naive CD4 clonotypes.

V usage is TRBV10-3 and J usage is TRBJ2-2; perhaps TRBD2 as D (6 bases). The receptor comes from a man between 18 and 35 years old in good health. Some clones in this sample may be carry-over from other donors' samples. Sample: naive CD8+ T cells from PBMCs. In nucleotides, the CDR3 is TGTGCCATCAGTGAGGGGGAGGTCGTCGGGGAGCTGTTTTTT. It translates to CAISEGEVVGELFF.